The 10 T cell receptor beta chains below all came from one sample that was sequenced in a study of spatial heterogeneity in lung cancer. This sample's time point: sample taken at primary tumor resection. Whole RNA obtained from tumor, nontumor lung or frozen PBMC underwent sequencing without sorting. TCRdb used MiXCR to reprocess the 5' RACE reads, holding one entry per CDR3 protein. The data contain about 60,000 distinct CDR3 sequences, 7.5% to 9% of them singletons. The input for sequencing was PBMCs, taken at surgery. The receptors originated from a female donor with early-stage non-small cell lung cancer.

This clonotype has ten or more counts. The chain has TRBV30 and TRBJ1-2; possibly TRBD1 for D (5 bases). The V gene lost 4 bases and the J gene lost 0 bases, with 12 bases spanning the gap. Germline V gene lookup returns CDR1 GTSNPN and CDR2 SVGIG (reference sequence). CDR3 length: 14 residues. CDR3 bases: TGTGCCTGGACCCGAAAACAGGCTAACTATGGCTACACCTTC. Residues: CAWTRKQANYGYTF.

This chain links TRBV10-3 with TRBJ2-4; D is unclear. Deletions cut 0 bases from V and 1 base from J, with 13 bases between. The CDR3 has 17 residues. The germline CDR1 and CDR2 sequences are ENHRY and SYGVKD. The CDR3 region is CAISESMGLAAKNIQYF. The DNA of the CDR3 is TGTGCCATCAGTGAGTCAATGGGGTTGGCGGCCAAAAACATTCAGTACTTC.

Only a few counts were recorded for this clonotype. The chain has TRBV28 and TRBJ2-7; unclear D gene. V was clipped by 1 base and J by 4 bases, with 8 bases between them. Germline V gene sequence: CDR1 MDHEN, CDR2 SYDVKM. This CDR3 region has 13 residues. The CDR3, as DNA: TGTGCCAGCAGTTTATCTGCTAGTTACGAGCAGTACTTC. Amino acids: CASSLSASYEQYF.

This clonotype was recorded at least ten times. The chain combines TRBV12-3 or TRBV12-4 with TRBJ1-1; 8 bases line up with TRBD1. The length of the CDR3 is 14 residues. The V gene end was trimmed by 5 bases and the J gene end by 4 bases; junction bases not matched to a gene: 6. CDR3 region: CASSTAGGGTEAFF. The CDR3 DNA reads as TGTGCCAGCAGTACTGCAGGGGGCGGCACTGAAGCTTTCTTT.

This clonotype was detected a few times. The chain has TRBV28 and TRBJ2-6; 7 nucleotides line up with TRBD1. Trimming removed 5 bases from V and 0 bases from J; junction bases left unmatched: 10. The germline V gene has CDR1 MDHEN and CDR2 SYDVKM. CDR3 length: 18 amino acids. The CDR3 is CASSPGQTFISGANVLTF. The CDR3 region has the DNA TGTGCCAGCAGTCCGGGACAGACCTTTATCTCTGGGGCCAACGTCCTGACTTTC. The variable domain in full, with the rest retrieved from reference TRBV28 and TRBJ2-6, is DVKVTQSSRYLVKRTGEKVFLECVQDMDHENMFWYRQDPGLGLRLIYFSYDVKMKEKGDIPEGYSVSREKKERFSLILESASTNQTSMYLCASSPGQTFISGANVLTFGAGSRLTVL.

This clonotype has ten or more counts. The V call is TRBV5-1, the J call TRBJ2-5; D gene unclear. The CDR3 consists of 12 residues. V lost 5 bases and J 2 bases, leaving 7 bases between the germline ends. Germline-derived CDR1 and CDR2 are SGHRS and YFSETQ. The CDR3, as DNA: TGCGCCAGCAGAAAACCGCAAGAGACCCAGTACTTC. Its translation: CASRKPQETQYF.

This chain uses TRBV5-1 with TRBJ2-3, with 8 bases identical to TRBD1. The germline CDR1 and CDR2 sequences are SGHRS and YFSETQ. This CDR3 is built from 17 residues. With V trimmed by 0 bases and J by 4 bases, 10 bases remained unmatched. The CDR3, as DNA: TGCGCCAGCAGCTTGGCCAGACAGGGGAGAAATGCAGATACGCAGTATTTT. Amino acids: CASSLARQGRNADTQYF.

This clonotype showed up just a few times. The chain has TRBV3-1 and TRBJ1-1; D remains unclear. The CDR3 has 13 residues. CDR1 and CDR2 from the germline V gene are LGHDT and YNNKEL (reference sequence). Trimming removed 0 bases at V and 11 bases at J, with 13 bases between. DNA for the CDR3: TGTGCCAGCAGCCAAGATACTGGGAGTAGGGCTTTCTTT. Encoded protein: CASSQDTGSRAFF.

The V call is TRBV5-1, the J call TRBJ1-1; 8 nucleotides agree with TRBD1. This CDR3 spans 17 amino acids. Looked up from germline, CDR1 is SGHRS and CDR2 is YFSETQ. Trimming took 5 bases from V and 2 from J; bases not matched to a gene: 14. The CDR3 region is CASRRDFRDRLNTEAFF. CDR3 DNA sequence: TGCGCCAGCAGGCGTGACTTCCGGGACAGGCTAAACACTGAAGCTTTCTTT.

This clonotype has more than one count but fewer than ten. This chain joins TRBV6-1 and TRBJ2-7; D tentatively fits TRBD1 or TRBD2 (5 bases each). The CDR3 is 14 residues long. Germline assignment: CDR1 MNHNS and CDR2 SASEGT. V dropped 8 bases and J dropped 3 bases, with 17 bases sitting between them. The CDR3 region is CASQGDREIYEQYV. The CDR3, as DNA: TGTGCCAGCCAGGGCGATAGGGAGATCTACGAGCAGTACGTC.